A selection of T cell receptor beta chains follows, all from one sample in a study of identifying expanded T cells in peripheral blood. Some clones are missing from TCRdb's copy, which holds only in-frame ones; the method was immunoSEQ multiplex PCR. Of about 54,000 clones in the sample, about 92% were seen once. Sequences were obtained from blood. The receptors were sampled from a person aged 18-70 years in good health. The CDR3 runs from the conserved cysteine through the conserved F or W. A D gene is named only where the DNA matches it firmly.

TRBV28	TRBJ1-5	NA	TGTGCCAGCAGTTTCTCGTGGGACCGATATAGCAATCAGCCCCAGCATTTT	CASSFSWDRYSNQPQHF
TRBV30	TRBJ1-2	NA	TGTGCCTGGAGTGTAGTCCAGGGCGGCTATGGCTACACCTTC	CAWSVVQGGYGYTF
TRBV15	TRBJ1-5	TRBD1	TGTGCCACCAGCAGAGAAGGGACAGATAATCAGCCCCAGCATTTT	CATSREGTDNQPQHF
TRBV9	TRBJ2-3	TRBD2	TGTGCCAGCAGCGAGGGACTAGCTTTCGATACGCAGTATTTT	CASSEGLAFDTQYF
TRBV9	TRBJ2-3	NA	TGTGCCAGCAGCGTATCGGGGTCCAGCACAGATACGCAGTATTTT	CASSVSGSSTDTQYF
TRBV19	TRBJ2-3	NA	TGTGCCAGTTTTTTACGGGACCGAAGCACAGATACGCAGTATTTT	CASFLRDRSTDTQYF
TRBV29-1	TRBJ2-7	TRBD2	TGCAGCGTTGAAGCTAGCGGGGGGGGCTACGAGCAGTACTTC	CSVEASGGGYEQYF
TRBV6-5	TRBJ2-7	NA	TGTGCCAGCAGTTACCAAGGGGGTAGCGGCTACGAGCAGTACTTC	CASSYQGGSGYEQYF
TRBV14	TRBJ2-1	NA	TGTGCCAGCAGCCAAGATCGAGGAACTCTGTCCTACAATGAGCAGTTCTTC	CASSQDRGTLSYNEQFF
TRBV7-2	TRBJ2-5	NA	TGTGCCAGCAGCTTAGGGTCCGTAGGAGAGACCCAGTACTTC	CASSLGSVGETQYF
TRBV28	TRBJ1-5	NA	TGTGCCAGCAGTGGCGAGGGGAGGAGAAGCCAGCCCCAGCATTTT	CASSGEGRRSQPQHF
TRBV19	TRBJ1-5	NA	TGTGCCAGTAGTCCGTGTGCGCCCCAGCATTTT	CASSPCAPQHF
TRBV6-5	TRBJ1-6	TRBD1	TGTGCCAGCAGACCCCCGGGACAGCTCAATTCACCCCTCCACTTT	CASRPPGQLNSPLHF
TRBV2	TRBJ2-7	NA	TGTGCCAGCAGTGACCCCTACGAGCAGTACTTC	CASSDPYEQYF
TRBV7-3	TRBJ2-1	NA	TGTGCCAGCAGCCGCGACTCGGATGAGCAGTTCTTC	CASSRDSDEQFF
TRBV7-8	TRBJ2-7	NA	TGTGCCAGCAGCTCCGGACCGGCGCTCACCTACGAGCAGTACTTC	CASSSGPALTYEQYF
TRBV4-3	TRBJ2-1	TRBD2	TGCGCCAGCAGCCAAGATCGACTAGCTGAGATCTACAATGAGCAGTTCTTC	CASSQDRLAEIYNEQFF
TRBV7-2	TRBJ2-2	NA	TGTGCCAGCAGCTCCCAACGGACCGGGGAGCTGTTTTTT	CASSSQRTGELFF
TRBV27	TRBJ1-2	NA	TGTGCCAGCAGTCGGGGGCCCAATGGCTACACCTTC	CASSRGPNGYTF
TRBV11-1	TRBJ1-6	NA	TGTGCCAGCAGCTTAGGGGCAAATTCACCCCTCCACTTT	CASSLGANSPLHF
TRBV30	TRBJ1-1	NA	TGTGCCTGGTCCCCGGGACACTGGGAAAACACTGAAGCTTTCTTT	CAWSPGHWENTEAFF